The clone carrying this TCR beta chain was seen many times. The germline V gene encodes CDR1 DFQATT and CDR2 SNEGSKA (reference sequence). V shed 4 bases and J shed 2 bases, with 14 bases lying between them. CDR3 length equals 14 residues. TCRdb processed the reads anew with MiXCR; each CDR3 protein has one entry. Of 200,000 to 250,000 distinct CDR3 sequences listed, approximately 6.7% are singletons. The data stem from a study of T cell repertoires in cytomegalovirus infection. The V and J genes are TRBV20-1 and TRBJ1-2, with D maybe TRBD1 (6 bases). The receptor was isolated from a human donor in good health (CMV status not recorded). Some clones in this sample may be carry-over from other donors' samples. The sequenced material came from PBMCs. CDR3 coding DNA: TGCAGTGCTAACAGACAGGCCTGGAACTATGGCTACACCTTC. This translates into CSANRQAWNYGYTF.